The 22 T cell receptor beta chains in this list originate from one sample, sequenced in a study of B cell selection in AIRE deficiency. Sorted regulatory T cells were CD4-positive, CD25-high and CD127-low or negative. The assay was immunoSEQ multiplex PCR, and TCRdb's table has in-frame clones only and misses some. The repertoire consists of around 18,000 clones, with around 93% occurring once and the leading ten covering about 0.92%. Sequencing input: CD4+CD25+ Tregs sorted from PBMCs. These TCRs come from a human donor in good health.

The V gene is TRBV28, the J gene TRBJ2-5, with D tentatively TRBD2 (6 bases). There are 15 residues in the CDR3. V gave up 5 bases and J gave up 4 bases, with 17 bases separating them. The germline CDR1 and CDR2 sequences are MDHEN and SYDVKM. CDR3 protein: CASSIAGGWRETQYF. In DNA form, the CDR3 reads TGTGCCAGCAGTATAGCCGGGGGTTGGAGAGAGACCCAGTACTTC.

This clone came up once. The chain has TRBV19 and TRBJ1-1; D gene ambiguous. The germline V gene encodes CDR1 LNHDA and CDR2 SQIVND (reference sequence). This CDR3 comprises 14 residues. Trimming stripped 1 base from V and 5 bases from J, with 11 bases between. DNA of the CDR3: TGTGCCAGTAGTATAGGCGAGGGATTTACTGAAGCTTTCTTT. Translating it yields CASSIGEGFTEAFF.

This clone was found once. The V and J genes are TRBV6-5 and TRBJ1-4; 9 bases agree with TRBD1. The CDR3 has 14 residues. Germline loops: CDR1 MNHEY, CDR2 SVGAGI. J was trimmed by 7 bases and V by 5 bases; bases with no gene match: 5. CDR3 sequence reads: CASSDRGRGEKLFF. The CDR3, as DNA: TGTGCCAGCAGTGACAGGGGGAGAGGTGAAAAACTGTTTTTT.

The J gene is TRBJ2-7, the V gene TRBV2, with TRBD2 as a possible D gene (5 bases). The CDR3 sequence is 12 residues long. V was shortened by 8 bases and J by 0 bases, with 8 bases between the two germline ends. The germline gives CDR1 SNHLY, CDR2 FYNNEI. The CDR3: CASGRDSYEQYF. The CDR3 DNA sequence: TGTGCCAGCGGACGGGACTCCTACGAGCAGTACTTC.

This rearrangement joins TRBV9 to TRBJ1-4; a weak D match, TRBD1 (5 bases). This CDR3 is built from 15 residues. Germline assignment: CDR1 SGDLS and CDR2 YYNGEE. V gave up 4 bases and J gave up 7 bases, with 17 bases separating them. The CDR3: CASSPSGPRGEKLFF. Written as DNA, the CDR3 is TGTGCCAGCAGCCCTTCAGGTCCGAGGGGTGAAAAACTGTTTTTT.

This clone has a single count. This chain uses TRBV10-3 with TRBJ2-1; 11 positions match TRBD2. The V and J ends lost 4 bases and 4 bases, in that order; junction bases with no gene match: 12. This CDR3 contains 18 residues. Germline V gene data show CDR1 as ENHRY and CDR2 as SYGVKD. CDR3 in amino acids: CAISAQERLAGRYNEQFF. For the CDR3, the DNA is TGTGCCATCAGTGCCCAAGAAAGACTAGCGGGACGATACAATGAGCAGTTCTTC.

The chain combines TRBV10-3 with TRBJ1-1, with D possibly matching TRBD1 (5 bases). Germline CDR1 is ENHRY and CDR2 is SYGVKD. V was shortened by 0 bases and J by 4 bases, with 12 bases between the two germline ends. The CDR3 loop spans 15 amino acids. The CDR3 nucleotides read TGTGCCATCAGTGAGTCGGGGCCCGAGCGCACTGAAGCTTTCTTT. Its translation: CAISESGPERTEAFF.

The gene calls are TRBV25-1 and TRBJ1-2; 9 bases align to TRBD1. CDR3 length: 14 residues. Per the germline V gene, CDR1 is MGHDK and CDR2 is SYGVNS. Trimming removed 2 bases from V and 11 bases from J; junction bases left unmatched: 9. CDR3 in amino acids: CASSELETGGRYTF. DNA of the CDR3: TGTGCCAGCAGTGAACTGGAAACAGGGGGCAGATACACCTTC.

The chain combines TRBV2 with TRBJ1-5, with TRBD1 identical over 7 bases. The CDR3 length is 17 residues. Trimming at V came to 5 bases and at J to 1 base, leaving 11 bases not matched to a gene. Per germline, CDR1 SNHLY and CDR2 FYNNEI. The CDR3 bases are TGTGCCAGCAGTCGGGCGCTCAGGGGGGTGAGCAATCAGCCCCAGCATTTT. Its translation: CASSRALRGVSNQPQHF.

A few counts support this clone. The chain links TRBV10-1 to TRBJ2-7; unclear D gene. The CDR3 has 13 residues. CDR1 is WNHNN and CDR2 is SYGVQD in the germline V gene (reference sequence). V was pared by 0 bases and J by 6 bases, with 9 bases between. CDR3 nucleotide sequence: TGCGCCAGCAGTGAGTCTAGGGTCTCCGAGCAGTACTTC. This sequence encodes CASSESRVSEQYF.

This chain connects TRBV7-9 to TRBJ2-7, with D perhaps TRBD2 (5 bases). Trimming removed 1 base from V and 6 bases from J, with 7 bases in between. Germline V gives CDR1 SEHNR, CDR2 FQNEAQ (reference sequence). The CDR3 loop spans 12 amino acids. CDR3 in amino acids: CASSLGSGEQYF. The CDR3 DNA reads as TGTGCCAGCAGCTTAGGAAGCGGCGAGCAGTACTTC.

This chain uses TRBV5-1 with TRBJ2-7, with TRBD2 matching over 7 bases. The CDR3 has 14 residues. V shed 0 bases and J 3 bases; nucleotides not matched to a gene: 3. The germline V gene encodes CDR1 SGHRS and CDR2 YFSETQ. The chain's CDR3 is CASSLGGRVYEQYF. The CDR3 nucleotides read TGCGCCAGCAGCTTGGGCGGGAGAGTCTACGAGCAGTACTTC.

The V call is TRBV2, the J call TRBJ2-1; 8 nucleotides agree with TRBD2. The germline V gene has CDR1 SNHLY and CDR2 FYNNEI. The length of the CDR3 is 15 residues. Trimming cost V 5 bases and J 6 bases; bases outside gene matches: 9. In nucleotides, the CDR3 is TGTGCCAGCAGTTACGGGAGGGCCGCCGGCAATGAGCAGTTCTTC. Translation gives CASSYGRAAGNEQFF.

This chain links TRBV4-3 with TRBJ2-5, with D possibly matching TRBD1 (5 bases). Germline values: CDR1 LGHNA, CDR2 YSLEER. Trimming stripped 4 bases from V and 1 base from J, with 13 bases between. The CDR3 is made up of 15 amino acids. The CDR3 bases are TGCGCCAGCAGCCGCAAAGGACATAGCCAAGAGACCCAGTACTTC. Translating gives CASSRKGHSQETQYF.

The chain joins TRBV28 to TRBJ1-5; D is unclear. With 4 bases removed from V and 6 bases from J, the gap between germline ends came to 22 bases. The V gene's germline CDR1 is MDHEN and CDR2 SYDVKM. This CDR3 contains 17 residues. The DNA for the CDR3 is TGTGCCAGCAGTTCGGCCTCCGGGGTCGAGGAGCGTCAGCCCCAGCATTTT. As protein: CASSSASGVEERQPQHF.

This clone showed up just a few times. CDR3 sequence reads: CASSLGTWRGYTF. DNA for the CDR3: TGCGCCAGCAGCTTGGGTACGTGGCGCGGCTACACCTTC. The chain links TRBV5-1 to TRBJ1-2; D call uncertain. CDR1 and CDR2 from the germline V gene are SGHRS and YFSETQ. The CDR3 has 13 residues. Trimming stripped 0 bases from V and 8 bases from J, with 11 bases between.

J is TRBJ1-4 and V is TRBV5-1, with D possibly being TRBD1 (5 bases). V lost 5 bases and J 12 bases, leaving 26 bases between the germline ends. Per germline, CDR1 SGHRS and CDR2 YFSETQ. The CDR3 runs to 16 residues. CDR3 in amino acids: CASSQTPGTRLGELFF. The CDR3 nucleotides are TGCGCCAGCAGTCAAACCCCGGGGACCAGGTTAGGTGAACTGTTTTTT.

V and J are TRBV7-2 and TRBJ1-3; 8 bases align to TRBD1. There are 16 residues in the CDR3. After removal of 1 base from V and 4 bases from J, the junction contained 6 bases not matched to a gene. Looked up from germline, CDR1 is SGHTA and CDR2 is FQGNSA. The CDR3 DNA follows: TGTGCCAGCAGCTTAGTCGCAGGGGGCTTCGGAAACACCATATATTTT. Translated: CASSLVAGGFGNTIYF.

V usage is TRBV30 and J usage is TRBJ1-5, with TRBD1 matching over 7 bases. The CDR3 runs 13 residues. CDR1 is GTSNPN, CDR2 SVGIG, per germline (reference sequence). The V segment lost 1 base and the J segment 4 bases; nucleotides outside the gene matches: 1. As DNA, the CDR3 is TGTGCCTGGAGTGCCAGGGGGAATCAGCCCCAGCATTTT. Protein sequence: CAWSARGNQPQHF.

With respect to this clone: The junction departs from germline at one end; a sequencing error may be responsible. V usage is TRBV7-7 and J usage is TRBJ2-1; no reliable D call. The CDR3 totals 13 residues. In germline, CDR1 is SSHAT, CDR2 FNYEAQ (reference sequence). CDR3 DNA: TGTGCTAGCAGCCCCCAGCAGGCGAATGAGCAGTTCTTC. Its protein product is CASSPQQANEQFF.

This chain connects TRBV6-1 to TRBJ2-7, with D tentatively TRBD1 (6 bases). CDR3 length: 15 amino acids. Germline V gives CDR1 MNHNS, CDR2 SASEGT. The ends were cut back, 8 bases at V and 2 bases at J, with 19 bases in the middle. CDR3 nucleotides: TGTGCCAGCCCTACACCGGGACAAAGGACCTACGAGCAGTACTTC. Translated, it gives CASPTPGQRTYEQYF.

This clone has just one count. The J gene is TRBJ2-2, the V gene TRBV18; D remains unclear. Germline-derived CDR1 and CDR2 are KGHSH and LQKENI. V was trimmed by 0 bases and J by 2 bases, leaving 10 bases between them. CDR3 size: 16 residues. The CDR3 region is CASSPPYGPNTGELFF. CDR3 DNA sequence: TGTGCCAGCTCACCACCGTACGGACCTAACACCGGGGAGCTGTTTTTT.